Each of the 22 T cell receptor beta chains below was sequenced from the same sample in a study of T cell repertoires in cytomegalovirus infection. TCRdb independently ran MiXCR on the reads; one entry per CDR3 protein. The data show fewer than 1,000,000 distinct CDR3 sequences, approximately 31% seen once. For these receptors, no antigen is known. Sequenced material: cultured CD8+ T cells from PBMCs, taken from culture after CMV antigen stimulation. The receptors originated from a human donor in good health (CMV status not recorded). Some clones in this sample may be carry-over from other donors' samples.

The chain combines TRBV11-3 with TRBJ2-2, with D possibly being TRBD1 (6 bases). This CDR3 region has 17 residues. Germline CDR1 SGHNT, CDR2 YENEEA. Trimming took 0 bases from V and 4 from J, leaving 15 bases between them. The CDR3 here is CASSLDQRRTATGELFF. CDR3 coding DNA: TGTGCCAGCAGCTTAGATCAGAGGCGGACAGCCACCGGGGAGCTGTTTTTT.

At least ten counts were recorded for this clonotype. This rearrangement joins TRBV7-9 to TRBJ2-7, with a weak D call TRBD2 (5 bases). The CDR3 loop spans 12 amino acids. Per the germline V gene, CDR1 is SEHNR and CDR2 is FQNEAQ (reference sequence). The germline V and J ends were trimmed by 6 bases and 3 bases, with 9 bases remaining between them. The CDR3 DNA sequence: TGTGCCAGCAGTCGACGGGGCTACGAGCAGTACTTC. Amino acid sequence: CASSRRGYEQYF. Full variable domain (outside the CDR3, taken from reference TRBV7-9 and TRBJ2-7): DTGVSQNPRHKITKRGQNVTFRCDPISEHNRLYWYRQTLGQGPEFLTYFQNEAQLEKSRLLSDRFSAERPKGSFSTLEIQRTEQGDSAMYLCASSRRGYEQYFGPGTRLTVT.

The chain joins TRBV12-3 or TRBV12-4 to TRBJ2-7; TRBD1 matches 7 bases. J lost 7 bases, V lost 0 bases, and 3 bases had no gene match. The CDR3 loop spans 13 amino acids. CDR3 DNA: TGTGCCAGCAGTTTAGCGCGACAGGGTGAGCAGTACTTC. Residues: CASSLARQGEQYF.

This clonotype has only a few counts. This chain joins TRBV7-9 and TRBJ1-6, with a tentative D call TRBD1 (5 bases). Germline V gene sequence: CDR1 SEHNR, CDR2 FQNEAQ (reference sequence). Trimming stripped 7 bases from V and 7 bases from J, with 14 bases between. The CDR3 is made up of 14 amino acids. CDR3 in DNA: TGTGCCAGCACCAAAACCGGGACCAATTCACCCCTCCACTTT. Its translation is CASTKTGTNSPLHF.

This clonotype showed up just a few times. The chain couples TRBV20-1 to TRBJ2-1, with D unresolved. V gave up 2 bases and J gave up 2 bases, with 7 bases separating them. The CDR3 loop spans 13 amino acids. Per germline, CDR1 DFQATT and CDR2 SNEGSKA (reference sequence). This CDR3 reads CSARQLTYNEQFF. The CDR3 DNA reads TGCAGTGCTAGACAGTTAACCTACAATGAGCAGTTCTTC.

The V gene is TRBV10-3, the J gene TRBJ2-3; no firm D call. The germline V gene encodes CDR1 ENHRY and CDR2 SYGVKD. V gave up 0 bases and J gave up 2 bases, with 9 bases separating them. This CDR3 region has 15 residues. DNA for the CDR3: TGTGCCATCAGTGAGTCGACCTACCCCACAGATACGCAGTATTTT. Protein: CAISESTYPTDTQYF.

The genes are TRBV12-3 or TRBV12-4 and TRBJ1-4; tentatively, D is TRBD1 (5 bases). Trimming removed 3 bases from V and 8 bases from J, with 16 bases in between. There are 15 residues in the CDR3. The DNA for the CDR3 is TGTGCCAGCAGTTTGGAATACGGGGCCGGAGAAAAACTGTTTTTT. Its translation is CASSLEYGAGEKLFF.

This chain uses TRBV4-3 with TRBJ1-2, with D hard to call. Germline loops: CDR1 LGHNA, CDR2 YSLEER. The V and J ends lost 0 bases and 4 bases respectively, with 21 bases between them. The CDR3 covers 18 residues. CDR3 loop: CASSQEVPPGPLGYGYTF. CDR3 DNA: TGCGCCAGCAGCCAAGAGGTCCCCCCGGGCCCCTTGGGCTATGGCTACACCTTC.

In its sample, this clonotype was seen many times. The chain carries TRBV6-1 and TRBJ1-1; D ambiguous. The CDR3 is made up of 13 amino acids. Trimming removed 7 bases at V and 1 base at J, with 10 bases between. CDR1 MNHNS and CDR2 SASEGT come from the germline V gene. The CDR3 region has the DNA TGTGCCAGCACCTTAGGGCGGAACACTGAAGCTTTCTTT. It codes for CASTLGRNTEAFF.

The chain carries TRBV28 and TRBJ2-5; a possible D gene is TRBD2 (5 bases). Germline V gene data show CDR1 as MDHEN and CDR2 as SYDVKM. The CDR3 totals 13 residues. V shed 3 bases and J shed 5 bases, with 10 bases lying between them. In DNA, the CDR3 is TGTGCCAGCAGTTTCGGGATGTTCGAGACCCAGTACTTC. Its translation: CASSFGMFETQYF.

This clonotype was found a few times. The CDR3 DNA follows: TGTGCTAGTGGTAACGGTGGTTACGAGCAGTACTTC. Translating gives CASGNGGYEQYF. The rearrangement links TRBV12-5 to TRBJ2-7; D is unclear. V was shortened by 5 bases and J by 4 bases, with 9 bases between the two germline ends. The CDR3 is 12 residues long. CDR1 LGHNT and CDR2 FRNRAP come from the germline V gene.

The chain has TRBV7-2 and TRBJ2-5, with TRBD2 matching 11 bases. From germline, CDR1 is SGHTA and CDR2 FQGNSA. The length of the CDR3 is 17 residues. V lost 3 bases and J lost 2; bases outside the gene matches: 8. CDR3 amino acids: CASSLWLAGGFQETQYF. Written as DNA, the CDR3 is TGTGCCAGCAGCTTGTGGCTAGCGGGGGGTTTTCAAGAGACCCAGTACTTC. The whole variable domain, remainder taken from reference TRBV7-2 and TRBJ2-5, is GAGVSQSPSNKVTEKGKDVELRCDPISGHTALYWYRQSLGQGLEFLIYFQGNSAPDKSGLPSDRFSAERTGGSVSTLTIQRTQQEDSAVYLCASSLWLAGGFQETQYFGPGTRLLVL.

In the case of this clonotype: A read error may produce the germline difference seen at one junction end. The CDR3 here is CANSYLQGNANYGYTF. CDR3 nucleotides: TGTGCCAACAGTTACCTTCAGGGGAATGCTAACTATGGCTACACCTTC. V gene TRBV6-6 combines with J gene TRBJ1-2, with a weak D call TRBD1 (6 bases). Germline V gene data show CDR1 as MNHNY and CDR2 as SVGAGI (reference sequence). This CDR3 has 16 residues.

J is TRBJ1-5 and V is TRBV3-1, with no clear D. From germline, CDR1 is LGHDT and CDR2 YNNKEL (reference sequence). Trimming cost V 0 bases and J 7 bases, with 13 bases left between them. This CDR3 has 15 residues. CDR3 sequence: CASSQDYGVHQPQHF. In DNA, the CDR3 is TGTGCCAGCAGCCAAGATTACGGGGTGCACCAGCCCCAGCATTTT.

This clonotype was seen repeatedly, ten times or more. V and J are TRBV6-1 and TRBJ1-1; the D is unclear. V lost 2 bases, J lost 4 bases, and 5 bases lay in between. CDR3 length equals 12 residues. From germline, CDR1 is MNHNS and CDR2 SASEGT. The CDR3: CASSELGTEAFF. In nucleotides, the CDR3 is TGTGCCAGCAGTGAATTGGGCACTGAAGCTTTCTTT.

This chain connects TRBV10-3 to TRBJ1-3; tentative D call: TRBD1 (6 bases). Trimming pared 4 bases from V and 0 bases from J, leaving 16 bases between. The CDR3 runs 17 residues. The germline V gene encodes CDR1 ENHRY and CDR2 SYGVKD. CDR3 in amino acids: CAISGDTGGSSGNTIYF. CDR3 in DNA: TGTGCCATCAGTGGGGACACCGGTGGATCCTCTGGAAACACCATATATTTT.

The V and J genes are TRBV6-1 and TRBJ2-7; 8 bases align to TRBD1. The V segment lost 10 bases and the J segment 0 bases; nucleotides outside the gene matches: 11. CDR3 length: 15 residues. The germline gives CDR1 MNHNS, CDR2 SASEGT. In nucleotides, the CDR3 is TGTGCCAACATGTTGAGGGACAGGAGCTCCTACGAGCAGTACTTC. Protein sequence: CANMLRDRSSYEQYF.

The chain carries TRBV27 and TRBJ2-1, with a possible D match to TRBD1 (6 bases). The CDR3 loop spans 15 amino acids. Between the trimmed V and J ends, which lost 3 bases and 2 bases, there was a span of 11 bases. CDR1 and CDR2 from the germline V gene are MNHEY and SMNVEV (reference sequence). For the CDR3, the DNA is TGTGCCAGCAGTTTTTTCCCAGGGGCCTACAATGAGCAGTTCTTC. It specifies CASSFFPGAYNEQFF.

In this sample, this clonotype turned up a few times. The J gene is TRBJ1-1, the V gene TRBV12-3 or TRBV12-4; D remains ambiguous. The CDR3 extends over 13 amino acids. V dropped 3 bases and J dropped 6 bases, with 11 bases sitting between them. The CDR3 sequence: CASSLGSLAEAFF. The CDR3 nucleotides read TGTGCCAGCAGTTTGGGCAGCCTGGCTGAAGCTTTCTTT.

This clonotype was counted a few times. The CDR3 sequence is CASSQDKRGGGDTQYF. The CDR3, as DNA: TGTGCCAGCAGCCAAGATAAGCGTGGGGGCGGAGATACGCAGTATTTT. This rearrangement joins TRBV4-2 to TRBJ2-3; D may be TRBD1 (6 bases). The CDR3 covers 16 residues. The V end lost 0 bases, the J end lost 5 bases, and 15 bases lay between the germline ends. Germline CDR1 and CDR2: LGHNA and YNFKEQ.

This clonotype was found a few times. The chain recombines TRBV7-6 with TRBJ2-1; 11 bases agree with TRBD2. Losses at the gene ends were 5 bases for V and 10 bases for J; bases not matched to a gene: 16. There are 17 residues in the CDR3. Germline CDR1 reads SGHVS; CDR2 reads FNYEAQ. The CDR3 protein is CASSHLVTSGAEGEQFF. The CDR3 DNA follows: TGTGCCAGCAGCCATCTAGTGACTAGCGGGGCCGAGGGGGAGCAGTTCTTC.

The rearrangement joins TRBV7-8 to TRBJ2-7, with TRBD1 identical over 7 bases. The CDR3 sequence is 15 residues long. Germline lookup yields CDR1 SGHVS and CDR2 FQNEAQ. The V and J ends lost 1 base and 3 bases, in that order; junction bases with no gene match: 6. The chain's CDR3 is CASSLEGTANYEQYF. The CDR3 DNA follows: TGTGCCAGCAGCTTAGAGGGGACAGCTAACTACGAGCAGTACTTC.